This T cell receptor beta chain was recovered during a study of blood T cells in healthy people across ages. Overall study findings and caveats: A roughly linear age-dependent decrease characterized TCR beta diversity per million T cells.

The second PCR ran about 6 to 12 cycles with a sample-barcoded 5' primer and J-beta primers. TCRdb redid the calling of the 5' RACE reads with MiXCR, one entry per CDR3 protein. The sample has roughly 1.5 million distinct CDR3 sequences, about 45% seen once. Trimming shortened V by 0 bases and J by 0 bases, and 7 bases separated the two germline ends. CDR1 is SGDLS and CDR2 is YYNGEE in the germline V gene. The CDR3 is made up of 14 amino acids. To note about this clonotype: Its antigen is still unknown.

The chain carries TRBV9 and TRBJ2-7; D gene uncertain. Specimen: blood. The source is a woman aged 18-30 years in good health. CDR3 protein: CASSVGKVSYEQYF. CDR3 coding DNA: TGTGCCAGCAGCGTAGGTAAGGTCTCCTACGAGCAGTACTTC.